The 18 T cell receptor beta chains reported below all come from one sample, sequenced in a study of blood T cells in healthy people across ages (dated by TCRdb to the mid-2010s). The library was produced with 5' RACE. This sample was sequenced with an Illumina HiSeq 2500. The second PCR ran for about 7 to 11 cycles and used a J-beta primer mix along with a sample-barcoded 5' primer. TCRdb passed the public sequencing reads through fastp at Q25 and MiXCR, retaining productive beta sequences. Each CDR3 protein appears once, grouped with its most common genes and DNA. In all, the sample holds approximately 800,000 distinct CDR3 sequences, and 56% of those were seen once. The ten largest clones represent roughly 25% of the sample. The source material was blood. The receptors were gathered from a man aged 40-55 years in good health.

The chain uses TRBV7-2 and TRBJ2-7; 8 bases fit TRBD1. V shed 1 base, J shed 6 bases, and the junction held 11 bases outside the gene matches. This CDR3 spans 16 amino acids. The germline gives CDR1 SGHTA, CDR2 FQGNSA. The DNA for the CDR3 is TGTGCCAGCAGCTTAGGGCCAAGGCAGGGGGCCGGCGAGCAGTACTTC. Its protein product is CASSLGPRQGAGEQYF. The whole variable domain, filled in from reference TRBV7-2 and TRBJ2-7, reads GAGVSQSPSNKVTEKGKDVELRCDPISGHTALYWYRQSLGQGLEFLIYFQGNSAPDKSGLPSDRFSAERTGGSVSTLTIQRTQQEDSAVYLCASSLGPRQGAGEQYFGPGTRLTVT.

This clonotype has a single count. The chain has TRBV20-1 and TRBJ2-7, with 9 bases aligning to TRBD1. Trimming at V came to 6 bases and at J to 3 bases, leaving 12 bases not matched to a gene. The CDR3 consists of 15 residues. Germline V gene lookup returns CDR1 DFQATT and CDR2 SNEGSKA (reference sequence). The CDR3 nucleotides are TGCAGTGCATTATCCGGCGGGACAGGGAGCTACGAGCAGTACTTC. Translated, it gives CSALSGGTGSYEQYF.

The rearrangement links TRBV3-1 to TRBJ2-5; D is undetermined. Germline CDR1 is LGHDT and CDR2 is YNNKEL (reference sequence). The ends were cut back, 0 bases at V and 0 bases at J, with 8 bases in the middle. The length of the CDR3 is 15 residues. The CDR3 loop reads CASSQEFSDQETQYF. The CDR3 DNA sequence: TGTGCCAGCAGCCAAGAGTTCTCCGACCAAGAGACCCAGTACTTC.

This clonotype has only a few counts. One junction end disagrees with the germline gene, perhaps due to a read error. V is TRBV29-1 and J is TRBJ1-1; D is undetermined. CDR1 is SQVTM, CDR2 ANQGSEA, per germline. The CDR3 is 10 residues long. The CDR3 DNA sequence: TGCAGCGGAGGAGACACCGAAGCTTTCTTT. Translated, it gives CSGGDTEAFF.

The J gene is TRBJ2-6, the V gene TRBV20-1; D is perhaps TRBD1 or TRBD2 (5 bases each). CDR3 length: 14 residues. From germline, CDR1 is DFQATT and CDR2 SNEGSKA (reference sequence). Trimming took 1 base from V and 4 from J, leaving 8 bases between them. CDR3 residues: CSARVGTGANVLTF. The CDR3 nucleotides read TGCAGTGCTAGAGTAGGGACCGGGGCCAACGTCCTGACTTTC.

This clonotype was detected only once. CDR3: CAGRSWSMDEQYF. The CDR3 nucleotides read TGTGCCGGTCGTAGTTGGAGTATGGACGAGCAGTACTTC. V usage is TRBV6-6 and J usage is TRBJ2-7; D gene unclear. V was clipped by 11 bases and J by 5 bases, with 19 bases between them. The CDR3 spans 13 residues. The germline gives CDR1 MNHNY, CDR2 SVGAGI (reference sequence).

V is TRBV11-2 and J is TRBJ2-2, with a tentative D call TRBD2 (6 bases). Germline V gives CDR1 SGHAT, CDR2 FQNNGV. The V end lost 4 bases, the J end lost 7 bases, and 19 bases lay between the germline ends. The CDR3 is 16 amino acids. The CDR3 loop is CASSSSRASEGGELFF. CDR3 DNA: TGTGCCAGCAGCTCATCTCGGGCTAGCGAAGGCGGGGAGCTGTTTTTT.

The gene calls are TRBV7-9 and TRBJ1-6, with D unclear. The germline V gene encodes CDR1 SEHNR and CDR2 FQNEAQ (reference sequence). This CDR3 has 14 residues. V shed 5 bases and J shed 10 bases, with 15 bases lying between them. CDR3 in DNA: TGTGCCAGCAGCCCTGACACTGGGTTCTCACCCCTCCACTTT. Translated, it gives CASSPDTGFSPLHF.

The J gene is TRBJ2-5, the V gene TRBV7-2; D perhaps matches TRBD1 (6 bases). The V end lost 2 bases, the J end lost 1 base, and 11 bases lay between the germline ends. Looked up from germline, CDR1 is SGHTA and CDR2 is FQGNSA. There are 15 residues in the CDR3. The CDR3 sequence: CASSLFAGAQETQYF. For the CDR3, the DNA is TGTGCCAGCAGCTTATTTGCAGGGGCCCAAGAGACCCAGTACTTC.

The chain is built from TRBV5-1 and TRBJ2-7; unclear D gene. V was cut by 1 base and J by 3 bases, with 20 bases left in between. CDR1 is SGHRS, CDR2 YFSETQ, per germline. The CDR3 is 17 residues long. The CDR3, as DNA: TGCGCCAGCAGCTTGTGGGCTCTGACCTCAACCCTCTACGAGCAGTACTTC. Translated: CASSLWALTSTLYEQYF.

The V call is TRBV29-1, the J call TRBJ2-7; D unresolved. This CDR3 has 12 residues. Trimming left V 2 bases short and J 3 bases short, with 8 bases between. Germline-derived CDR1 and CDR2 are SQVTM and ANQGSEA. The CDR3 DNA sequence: TGCAGCGTTGAATTGGGTGGCTACGAGCAGTACTTC. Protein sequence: CSVELGGYEQYF.

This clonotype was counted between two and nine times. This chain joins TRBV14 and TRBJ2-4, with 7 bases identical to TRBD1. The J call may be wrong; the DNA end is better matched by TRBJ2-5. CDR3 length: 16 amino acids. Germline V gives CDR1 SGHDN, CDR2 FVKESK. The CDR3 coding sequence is TGTGCCAGCAGCCAACAATCCCGGGACAGATTTCAGACCCAGTACTTC. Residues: CASSQQSRDRFQTQYF.

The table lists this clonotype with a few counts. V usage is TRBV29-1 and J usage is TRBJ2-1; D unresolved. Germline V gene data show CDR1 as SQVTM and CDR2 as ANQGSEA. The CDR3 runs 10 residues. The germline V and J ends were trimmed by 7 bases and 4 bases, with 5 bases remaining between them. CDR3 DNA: TGCAGCGGAGGATACAATGAGCAGTTCTTC. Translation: CSGGYNEQFF.

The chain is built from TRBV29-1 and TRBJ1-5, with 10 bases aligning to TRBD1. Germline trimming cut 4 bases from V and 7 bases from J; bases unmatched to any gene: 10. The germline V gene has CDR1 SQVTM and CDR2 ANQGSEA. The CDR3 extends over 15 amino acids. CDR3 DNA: TGCAGCGTTGGAATGGGACAGGGGAGCAGACAGCCCCAGCATTTT. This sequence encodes CSVGMGQGSRQPQHF.

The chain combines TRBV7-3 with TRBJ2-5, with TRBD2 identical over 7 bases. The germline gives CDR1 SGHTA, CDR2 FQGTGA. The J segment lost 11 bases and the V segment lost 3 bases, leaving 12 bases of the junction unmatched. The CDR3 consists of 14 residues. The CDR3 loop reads CASSLGGKNNEQYF. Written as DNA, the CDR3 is TGTGCCAGCAGCTTGGGGGGGAAGAACAATGAGCAGTACTTC.

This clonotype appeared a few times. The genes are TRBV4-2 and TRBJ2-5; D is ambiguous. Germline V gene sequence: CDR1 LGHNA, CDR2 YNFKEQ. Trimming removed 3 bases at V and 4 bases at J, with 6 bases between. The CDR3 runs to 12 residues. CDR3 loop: CASSQGPETQYF. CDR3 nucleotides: TGTGCCAGCAGCCAGGGTCCAGAGACCCAGTACTTC.

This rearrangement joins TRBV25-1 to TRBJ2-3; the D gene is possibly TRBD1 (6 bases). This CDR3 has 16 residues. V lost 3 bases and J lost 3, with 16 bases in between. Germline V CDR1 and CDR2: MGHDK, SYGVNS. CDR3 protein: CASSDDRFQITDTQYF. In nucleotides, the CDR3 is TGTGCCAGCAGTGATGACAGGTTTCAGATTACAGATACGCAGTATTTT.

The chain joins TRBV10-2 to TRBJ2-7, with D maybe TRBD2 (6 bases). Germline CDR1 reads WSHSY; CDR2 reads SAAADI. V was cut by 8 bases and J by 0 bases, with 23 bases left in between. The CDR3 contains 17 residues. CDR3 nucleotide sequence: TGCGCCAGCGGGGGGTCACGAGGTGGTTTCATCTCCTACGAGCAGTACTTC. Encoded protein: CASGGSRGGFISYEQYF.